This passage covers 27 T cell receptor beta chains from one sample sequenced in a study of control samples from healthy donors and cancer patients. Clones were sequenced by immunoSEQ multiplex PCR, and TCRdb holds only the in-frame ones, with some missing. The sample shows about 120,000 clones, 75% to 90% of them seen only once. The specimen sequenced was PBMCs. The receptors stem from a woman in her forties or fifties with colorectal cancer.

The CDR3 here is CASSQVPGQGQEQYF. CDR3 coding DNA: TGTGCCAGCAGCCAAGTACCGGGACAGGGGCAGGAGCAGTACTTC. The chain employs TRBV4-2 and TRBJ2-7; 10 bases agree with TRBD1. There are 15 residues in the CDR3. Germline V gene lookup returns CDR1 LGHNA and CDR2 YNFKEQ. With V trimmed by 1 base and J by 7 bases, 7 bases remained unmatched.

The chain carries TRBV30 and TRBJ1-4; D is ambiguous. Trimming shortened V by 0 bases and J by 8 bases, and 10 bases separated the two germline ends. Germline lookup yields CDR1 GTSNPN and CDR2 SVGIG (reference sequence). CDR3 length: 13 amino acids. CDR3 bases: TGTGCCTGGAGTGTACAGCGGCGAGAAAAACTGTTTTTT. This sequence encodes CAWSVQRREKLFF.

The chain combines TRBV3-1 (or the pseudogene TRBV3-2) with TRBJ2-5, with a weak D call TRBD2 (5 bases). In germline, CDR1 is LGHDT, CDR2 YNNKEL (reference sequence). The CDR3 has 15 amino acids. V was trimmed by 1 base and J by 7 bases, leaving 16 bases between them. The CDR3 here is CASSQGSSGMGTQYF. DNA of the CDR3: TGTGCCAGCAGCCAAGGCTCCAGCGGAATGGGGACCCAGTACTTC.

This clone has a single count. The V and J genes are TRBV6-5 and TRBJ1-1, with D possibly TRBD1 on 6 matching bases. This CDR3 contains 11 residues. V gave up 10 bases and J gave up 5 bases, with 11 bases separating them. The germline CDR1 and CDR2 sequences are MNHEY and SVGAGI. The CDR3 is CAIGGATEAFF. In DNA form, the CDR3 reads TGTGCCATCGGGGGGGCTACTGAAGCTTTCTTT.

The chain is built from TRBV5-5 and TRBJ2-5; 7 positions match TRBD1. In germline, CDR1 is SGHKS, CDR2 YYEKEE (reference sequence). The V gene end was trimmed by 4 bases and the J gene end by 6 bases; junction bases not matched to a gene: 9. CDR3 length: 14 amino acids. The CDR3 coding sequence is TGTGCCAGCAGCCTCGAACAGGGGTCCAAGACCCAGTACTTC. Its protein product is CASSLEQGSKTQYF. Complete variable domain (other parts from reference TRBV5-5 and TRBJ2-5): DAGVTQSPTHLIKTRGQQVTLRCSPISGHKSVSWYQQVLGQGPQFIFQYYEKEERGRGNFPDRFSARQFPNYSSELNVNALLLGDSALYLCASSLEQGSKTQYFGPGTRLLVL.

This chain links TRBV3-1 (or the pseudogene TRBV3-2) with TRBJ2-2; 9 positions match TRBD2. CDR1 and CDR2 from the germline V gene are LGHDT and YNNKEL (reference sequence). The CDR3 covers 16 residues. The V and J ends lost 6 bases and 7 bases, in that order; junction bases with no gene match: 12. In DNA, the CDR3 is TGTGCCAGCAGAGGGCGGGAGGGCCAAAGGGGCGGGGAGCTGTTTTTT. It translates to CASRGREGQRGGELFF.

This clone was found once. This chain joins TRBV7-9 and TRBJ2-7, with D perhaps TRBD2 (6 bases). This CDR3 is 14 amino acids long. Germline CDR1 is SEHNR and CDR2 is FQNEAQ (reference sequence). Between the trimmed V and J ends, which lost 3 bases and 4 bases, there was a span of 13 bases. CDR3 in DNA: TGTGCCAGCAGCTTTGAAGGCGGGGTATACGAGCAGTACTTC. Amino acids: CASSFEGGVYEQYF.

The genes are TRBV3-1 (or the pseudogene TRBV3-2) and TRBJ2-7, with D possibly being TRBD1 (6 bases). CDR1 and CDR2 from the germline V gene are LGHDT and YNNKEL (reference sequence). With 4 bases removed from V and 3 bases from J, the gap between germline ends came to 13 bases. The CDR3 runs 14 residues. This CDR3 is CASSRRQEFYEQYF. CDR3 DNA sequence: TGTGCCAGCAGCCGTCGACAGGAGTTCTACGAGCAGTACTTC.

The chain links TRBV19 to TRBJ2-1; D unclear. V dropped 4 bases and J dropped 0 bases, with 10 bases sitting between them. This CDR3 has 15 residues. CDR1 is LNHDA, CDR2 SQIVND, per germline (reference sequence). As DNA, the CDR3 is TGTGCCAGTAGTAAGGAACAGACCTCCTACAATGAGCAGTTCTTC. As protein: CASSKEQTSYNEQFF.

This chain links TRBV5-6 with TRBJ1-2; the D is unclear. The CDR3 sequence is 14 residues long. Germline CDR1 reads SGHDT; CDR2 reads YYEEEE. The V and J ends lost 2 bases and 0 bases respectively, with 8 bases between them. DNA for the CDR3: TGTGCCAGCAGCTTCACCGGGCCTAACTATGGCTACACCTTC. Translated, it gives CASSFTGPNYGYTF.

V is TRBV6-5 and J is TRBJ1-1, with D hard to call. The CDR3 is 15 residues long. Germline V gives CDR1 MNHEY, CDR2 SVGAGI. V lost 5 bases and J lost 0, with 13 bases in between. CDR3 nucleotides: TGTGCCAGCAGTACTCCCGGAGGGCTGAACACTGAAGCTTTCTTT. Translating it yields CASSTPGGLNTEAFF.

In its sample, this clone was seen once. This chain connects TRBV5-4 to TRBJ2-1; tentative D call: TRBD2 (6 bases). The germline V gene encodes CDR1 SGHNT and CDR2 YYREEE (reference sequence). The length of the CDR3 is 16 residues. Between the trimmed V and J ends, which lost 0 bases and 3 bases, there was a span of 13 bases. The CDR3 spells CASSLDAGNFYNEQFF. The CDR3 nucleotides are TGTGCCAGCAGCTTGGATGCGGGGAACTTCTACAATGAGCAGTTCTTC.

CDR3 DNA: TGTGCCAGCAGCTTAGAGGCGGGGGGCACAGATACGCAGTATTTT. This translates into CASSLEAGGTDTQYF. The chain links TRBV7-2 to TRBJ2-3; 7 positions match TRBD2. Germline CDR1 reads SGHTA; CDR2 reads FQGNSA. The CDR3 runs to 15 residues. Trimming cost V 1 base and J 1 base; bases outside gene matches: 2.

This rearrangement joins TRBV2 to TRBJ2-1, with 8 positions matching TRBD2. V gave up 3 bases and J gave up 3 bases; unmatched junction bases: 7. The germline V gene encodes CDR1 SNHLY and CDR2 FYNNEI. The CDR3 spans 16 residues. The CDR3 region is CASSDGSGSNYNEQFF. The DNA of the CDR3 is TGTGCCAGCAGTGATGGGAGCGGGAGTAACTACAATGAGCAGTTCTTC.

The chain uses TRBV3-1 (or the pseudogene TRBV3-2) and TRBJ1-6; no clear D gene. V was cut by 1 base and J by 5 bases, with 9 bases left in between. The length of the CDR3 is 15 residues. Germline V CDR1 and CDR2: LGHDT, YNNKEL (reference sequence). Here the CDR3 reads CASSQGRGHNSPLHF. The DNA of the CDR3 is TGTGCCAGCAGCCAAGGCCGGGGTCATAATTCACCCCTCCACTTT.

This chain links TRBV5-1 with TRBJ1-4; weak D call: TRBD1 (5 bases). V was trimmed by 0 bases and J by 5 bases, leaving 11 bases between them. Germline CDR1 and CDR2: SGHRS and YFSETQ. The length of the CDR3 is 15 residues. The CDR3, as DNA: TGCGCCAGCAGCTTGGCCGACAGTTCCAATGAAAAACTGTTTTTT. Amino acid sequence: CASSLADSSNEKLFF. Full variable domain (outside the CDR3, taken from reference TRBV5-1 and TRBJ1-4): KAGVTQTPRYLIKTRGQQVTLSCSPISGHRSVSWYQQTPGQGLQFLFEYFSETQRNKGNFPGRFSGRQFSNSRSEMNVSTLELGDSALYLCASSLADSSNEKLFFGSGTQLSVL.

This chain joins TRBV27 and TRBJ2-3; 14 bases match TRBD2. V was clipped by 2 bases and J by 5 bases; unmatched bases: 3. Germline CDR1 and CDR2: MNHEY and SMNVEV (reference sequence). This CDR3 is built from 16 residues. The chain's CDR3 is CASSLTGLAGGDTQYF. The CDR3 DNA reads TGTGCCAGCAGTTTAACCGGACTAGCGGGAGGAGATACGCAGTATTTT.

This clone was picked up one time. The rearrangement uses TRBV19 and TRBJ1-5; tentatively, D is TRBD1 (6 bases). This CDR3 region has 16 residues. V was cut by 5 bases and J by 3 bases, with 17 bases left in between. The germline V gene has CDR1 LNHDA and CDR2 SQIVND (reference sequence). The CDR3, as DNA: TGTGCCAGTAGTGATTACACAGGGCTATACAATCAGCCCCAGCATTTT. As protein: CASSDYTGLYNQPQHF.

The CDR3 bases are TGTGCCAGCAGCTTAGTGCCGACTCGGGAGACCCAGTACTTC. It codes for CASSLVPTRETQYF. The chain joins TRBV11-2 to TRBJ2-5; D is undetermined. Trimming took 1 base from V and 5 from J, leaving 11 bases between them. Germline values: CDR1 SGHAT, CDR2 FQNNGV. The CDR3 covers 14 residues. Using reference TRBV11-2 and TRBJ2-5 for the parts outside the CDR3, the full variable domain is EAGVAQSPRYKIIEKRQSVAFWCNPISGHATLYWYQQILGQGPKLLIQFQNNGVVDDSQLPKDRFSAERLKGVDSTLKIQPAKLEDSAVYLCASSLVPTRETQYFGPGTRLLVL.

The V and J genes are TRBV15 and TRBJ2-2; no reliable D call. The CDR3 runs 15 residues. Germline assignment: CDR1 LNHNV and CDR2 YYDKDF (reference sequence). V was shortened by 0 bases and J by 1 base, with 6 bases between the two germline ends. This CDR3 reads CATSRDLQNTGELFF. The CDR3 region has the DNA TGTGCCACCAGCAGAGATCTACAGAACACCGGGGAGCTGTTTTTT. Full variable domain (outside the CDR3, taken from reference TRBV15 and TRBJ2-2): DAMVIQNPRYQVTQFGKPVTLSCSQTLNHNVMYWYQQKSSQAPKLLFHYYDKDFNNEADTPDNFQSRRPNTSFCFLDIRSPGLGDTAMYLCATSRDLQNTGELFFGEGSRLTVL.

V and J are TRBV7-9 and TRBJ2-7; D uncertain. Germline CDR1 reads SEHNR; CDR2 reads FQNEAQ (reference sequence). The ends were cut back, 8 bases at V and 2 bases at J, with 13 bases in the middle. The CDR3 consists of 13 residues. Written as DNA, the CDR3 is TGTGCCAGCGGCAGCACAGATACCTACGAGCAGTACTTC. As protein: CASGSTDTYEQYF.

The genes are TRBV3-1 (or the pseudogene TRBV3-2) and TRBJ1-1; the D is unclear. Looked up from germline, CDR1 is LGHDT and CDR2 is YNNKEL (reference sequence). The CDR3 runs to 12 residues. The germline V and J ends were trimmed by 5 bases and 5 bases, with 9 bases remaining between them. Here the CDR3 reads CASSGSGTEAFF. CDR3 bases: TGTGCCAGCAGCGGGAGTGGGACTGAAGCTTTCTTT.

V gene TRBV9 combines with J gene TRBJ2-5; TRBD2 agrees at 7 bases. The CDR3 totals 18 residues. Germline V gene lookup returns CDR1 SGDLS and CDR2 YYNGEE. Germline trimming cut 4 bases from V and 4 bases from J; bases unmatched to any gene: 19. DNA for the CDR3: TGTGCCAGCAGCCCCACCTTCCTCCGGGGAGGGCTAGGAGAGACCCAGTACTTC. Protein: CASSPTFLRGGLGETQYF. Variable domain in full (rest from reference TRBV9 and TRBJ2-5): DSGVTQTPKHLITATGQRVTLRCSPRSGDLSVYWYQQSLDQGLQFLIQYYNGEERAKGNILERFSAQQFPDLHSELNLSSLELGDSALYFCASSPTFLRGGLGETQYFGPGTRLLVL.

V and J are TRBV6-5 and TRBJ2-2; 8 positions match TRBD1. The V gene end was trimmed by 6 bases and the J gene end by 4 bases; junction bases not matched to a gene: 7. The CDR3 has 15 residues. Germline values: CDR1 MNHEY, CDR2 SVGAGI. CDR3 DNA sequence: TGTGCCAGCAGGATTGCAACAGGGGGCACCGGGGAGCTGTTTTTT. This gives the protein CASRIATGGTGELFF.

V is TRBV5-1 and J is TRBJ1-6, with 8 bases matching TRBD1. Trimming removed 4 bases from V and 5 bases from J; junction bases left unmatched: 5. This CDR3 region has 15 residues. The germline CDR1 and CDR2 sequences are SGHRS and YFSETQ. DNA for the CDR3: TGCGCCAGCAGCACCGGACAGGGAGATAATTCACCCCTCCACTTT. This encodes CASSTGQGDNSPLHF.

The chain carries TRBV6-5 and TRBJ2-1, with unresolved D. Trimming removed 0 bases from V and 10 bases from J, with 10 bases in between. This CDR3 region has 13 residues. The germline CDR1 and CDR2 sequences are MNHEY and SVGAGI. CDR3: CASSYSIGLEQFF. In DNA form, the CDR3 reads TGTGCCAGCAGTTACTCCATAGGTTTGGAGCAGTTCTTC.

The chain employs TRBV5-1 and TRBJ2-1; a possible D gene is TRBD1 (6 bases). This CDR3 has 15 amino acids. With 1 base removed from V and 0 bases from J, the gap between germline ends came to 8 bases. CDR1 and CDR2 (germline): SGHRS, YFSETQ. CDR3 loop: CASSLQGSSYNEQFF. In DNA, the CDR3 is TGCGCCAGCAGCTTGCAGGGGAGCTCCTACAATGAGCAGTTCTTC.